The 23 T cell receptor beta chains reported below all come from one sample, sequenced in a study of shared clonotypes between healthy human individuals. TCRdb's copy holds only in-frame clones and misses some; the assay was immunoSEQ multiplex PCR. The data hold 1 million to 1.2 million clones, with about 72% observed a single time. Sample: memory CD4+ T cells from PBMCs. Subset of the sample: CD45RA-negative fraction. These receptors all stem from a young man in good health. Some clones in this sample may be carry-over from other donors' samples.

This clone was counted ten times or more. The genes are TRBV7-9 and TRBJ1-2; D gene uncertain. There are 12 residues in the CDR3. V lost 5 bases, J lost 8 bases, and 12 bases lay in between. The V gene's germline CDR1 is SEHNR and CDR2 FQNEAQ (reference sequence). CDR3 DNA: TGTGCCAGCAGCCCTTCGGTGGGCGGCTACACCTTC. As protein: CASSPSVGGYTF. The full variable domain, its missing parts supplied by reference TRBV7-9 and TRBJ1-2, is DTGVSQNPRHKITKRGQNVTFRCDPISEHNRLYWYRQTLGQGPEFLTYFQNEAQLEKSRLLSDRFSAERPKGSFSTLEIQRTEQGDSAMYLCASSPSVGGYTFGSGTRLTVV.

This clone was detected only a few times. Given a far larger clone just one base away, this is likely a sequencing read error. The same CDR3 is also encoded by other DNA sequences in this sample. The chain joins TRBV28 to TRBJ1-5; TRBD1 might be the D (5 bases). Germline CDR1 MDHEN, CDR2 SYDVKM. This CDR3 comprises 15 residues. CDR3 residues: CASSLGGVGDQPQHF. The CDR3 DNA is TGTGCCAGCAGTTTAGGCGGCGTGGGGGATCAGCCCCAGCACTTT.

Remarks on this clone: A read error may be the cause here, since a much bigger clone is one base away. The chain joins TRBV2 to TRBJ2-2; TRBD1 matches 9 bases. V lost 7 bases, J lost 4 bases, and 4 bases stayed unmatched. The V gene's germline CDR1 is SNHLY and CDR2 FYNNEI. The CDR3 spans 14 residues. CDR3 sequence: CASTGTGPTGELFF. CDR3 coding DNA: TGTGCCAGCACCGGGACAGGGCCCACCGGGGAGCTGTTTTTT.

The chain employs TRBV19 and TRBJ2-1, with D perhaps matching TRBD1 (5 bases). CDR3 length: 12 amino acids. V was cut by 7 bases and J by 9 bases, with 13 bases left in between. The germline gives CDR1 LNHDA, CDR2 SQIVND (reference sequence). The CDR3, as DNA: TGTGCCAGTAACCATCAGGGTACTGAGCAGTTCTTC. This sequence encodes CASNHQGTEQFF.

With regard to this clone: A much more abundant neighbour one base away suggests this may be a read error. Other DNA sequences in this sample translate to the same CDR3. The rearrangement links TRBV30 to TRBJ1-5; TRBD1 matches 7 bases. The CDR3 length is 16 residues. Trimming took 7 bases from V and 0 from J; bases not matched to a gene: 12. Germline-derived CDR1 and CDR2 are GTSNPN and SVGIG (reference sequence). The DNA of the CDR3 is TGTGCCTACCCAGACAGGGCAGCCTATAGCAATCAGCCCCAGCATTTT. Residues: CAYPDRAAYSNQPQHF.

The chain uses TRBV11-2 and TRBJ1-5; TRBD1 matches at 8 bases. This CDR3 has 16 residues. Germline V gene data show CDR1 as SGHAT and CDR2 as FQNNGV. The V segment lost 3 bases and the J segment 3 bases; nucleotides outside the gene matches: 7. CDR3 sequence reads: CASSLRPDRDNQPQHF. The CDR3 DNA reads as TGTGCCAGCAGCTTGCGACCGGACAGGGACAATCAGCCCCAGCATTTT.

The CDR3 DNA follows: TGTGCCAGCAGCCACTCTAGACAGGGGAAGACCCAGTACTTC. It translates to CASSHSRQGKTQYF. The V and J genes are TRBV13 and TRBJ2-5; 8 bases line up with TRBD1. This CDR3 spans 14 amino acids. Germline CDR1 reads PRHDT; CDR2 reads FYEKMQ (reference sequence). Trimming removed 5 bases from V and 6 bases from J; junction bases left unmatched: 8.

This chain links TRBV7-2 with TRBJ1-3; a possible D gene is TRBD1 (5 bases). From germline, CDR1 is SGHTA and CDR2 FQGNSA. V was trimmed by 11 bases and J by 0 bases, leaving 17 bases between them. The CDR3 has 15 residues. The CDR3 bases are TGTGCCTCGGGGCGCGACAGAAGCTCTGGAAACACCATATATTTT. Translation: CASGRDRSSGNTIYF.

The CDR3 DNA follows: TGTGCCAGCAGTGGGGGCCTCACAGATACGCAGTATTTT. The encoded protein is CASSGGLTDTQYF. The chain uses TRBV6-4 and TRBJ2-3; tentative D call: TRBD1 (5 bases). In germline, CDR1 is MRHNA, CDR2 SNTAGT. CDR3 size: 13 residues. Trimming pared 4 bases from V and 2 bases from J, leaving 7 bases between.

About this clone: Given a much more abundant clone one base away, this may be a read error. At the DNA level, this CDR3 is encoded by other sequences in the same sample as well. This chain links TRBV7-9 with TRBJ1-1; D perhaps matches TRBD1 (5 bases). The CDR3 has 13 amino acids. Germline loops: CDR1 SEHNR, CDR2 FQNEAQ (reference sequence). The V end was cut by 3 bases, the J end by 1 base, with 6 bases between. The DNA of the CDR3 is TGTGCCAGCAGCTTCGGGGCGAACACTGAAGCTTTCTTT. Translating gives CASSFGANTEAFF.

This CDR3 reads CASSLPGQGMAEAFF. The CDR3 DNA reads as TGTGCCAGCAGCTTACCGGGACAGGGTATGGCTGAAGCTTTCTTT. This chain uses TRBV7-9 with TRBJ1-1, with 9 bases fitting TRBD1. Looked up from germline, CDR1 is SEHNR and CDR2 is FQNEAQ (reference sequence). The V gene end was trimmed by 2 bases and the J gene end by 6 bases; junction bases not matched to a gene: 7. This CDR3 contains 15 residues.

This sequence joins TRBV4-1 and TRBJ2-1; the D gene could be TRBD1 or TRBD2 (5 bases each). V was shortened by 1 base and J by 8 bases, with 18 bases between the two germline ends. The CDR3 length is 16 residues. Germline CDR1 reads MGHRA; CDR2 reads YSYEKL. CDR3 bases: TGCGCCAGCAGCCAAGGTTGGGGAAGGGACGTGGATGAGCAGTTCTTC. Translating it yields CASSQGWGRDVDEQFF.

The J gene is TRBJ2-7, the V gene TRBV27, with D possibly TRBD2 on 7 matching bases. CDR1 is MNHEY and CDR2 is SMNVEV in the germline V gene (reference sequence). V lost 5 bases and J 5 bases, leaving 16 bases between the germline ends. The CDR3 length is 14 residues. CDR3 sequence reads: CASSGGGEWNEQYF. The CDR3 coding sequence is TGTGCCAGCAGTGGGGGGGGCGAATGGAACGAGCAGTACTTC.

This sequence joins TRBV29-1 and TRBJ2-7; 7 bases fit TRBD2. The germline CDR1 and CDR2 sequences are SQVTM and ANQGSEA. This CDR3 is 14 amino acids long. The junction had 6 bases not matched to a gene; V was cut back by 4 bases and J by 0 bases. The DNA for the CDR3 is TGCAGCGTTGTCAGGGAGGGAGGCTCCTACGAGCAGTACTTC. Translating it yields CSVVREGGSYEQYF.

The CDR3 nucleotides are TGTGCCAGCTTTCGACAGGGAAGCACAGATACGCAGTATTTT. It translates to CASFRQGSTDTQYF. The chain employs TRBV28 and TRBJ2-3; 7 nucleotides align to TRBD1. This CDR3 comprises 14 residues. Trimming at V came to 8 bases and at J to 0 bases, leaving 5 bases not matched to a gene. CDR1 and CDR2 from the germline V gene are MDHEN and SYDVKM. Filled out from reference TRBV28 and TRBJ2-3, the complete variable domain reads DVKVTQSSRYLVKRTGEKVFLECVQDMDHENMFWYRQDPGLGLRLIYFSYDVKMKEKGDIPEGYSVSREKKERFSLILESASTNQTSMYLCASFRQGSTDTQYFGPGTRLTVL.

This chain joins TRBV11-2 and TRBJ2-1; D gene unclear. V dropped 5 bases and J dropped 7 bases, with 9 bases sitting between them. From germline, CDR1 is SGHAT and CDR2 FQNNGV. The CDR3 totals 12 residues. The CDR3 sequence is CASSPHINEQFF. The CDR3 region has the DNA TGTGCCAGCAGCCCCCACATAAATGAGCAGTTCTTC.

This clone was seen only a few times. The V call is TRBV19, the J call TRBJ2-2; 7 bases match TRBD1. Germline V gene lookup returns CDR1 LNHDA and CDR2 SQIVND (reference sequence). V was pared by 7 bases and J by 1 base, with 3 bases of the junction left unmatched. This CDR3 spans 14 amino acids. The CDR3 region is CASTRGLNTGELFF. The CDR3 DNA follows: TGTGCCAGTACTAGGGGGCTGAACACCGGGGAGCTGTTTTTT.

This chain joins TRBV18 and TRBJ1-1; TRBD1 matches 9 bases. From germline, CDR1 is KGHSH and CDR2 LQKENI. The CDR3 runs 14 residues. V was clipped by 6 bases and J by 5 bases; unmatched bases: 7. CDR3 DNA: TGTGCCAGCTCTAGGGACAGGGAGCGGACTGAAGCTTTCTTT. This codes for CASSRDRERTEAFF.

V gene TRBV5-1 combines with J gene TRBJ2-2; D unclear. V shed 4 bases and J shed 5 bases, with 9 bases lying between them. Germline CDR1 and CDR2: SGHRS and YFSETQ. CDR3 length equals 13 residues. This CDR3 is CASSTVPTGELFF. CDR3 DNA: TGCGCCAGCAGCACAGTACCTACCGGGGAGCTGTTTTTT.

The V gene is TRBV19, the J gene TRBJ1-5; 7 nucleotides agree with TRBD1. Germline assignment: CDR1 LNHDA and CDR2 SQIVND (reference sequence). The CDR3 has 15 residues. J lost 4 bases, V lost 5 bases, and 8 bases had no gene match. CDR3 DNA sequence: TGTGCCAGTAGTTATACCGGGACAGCTAATCAGCCCCAGCATTTT. It yields the protein CASSYTGTANQPQHF.

The gene calls are TRBV7-2 and TRBJ2-1; the match to TRBD2 covers 8 bases. The V and J ends lost 7 bases and 5 bases, in that order; junction bases with no gene match: 13. This CDR3 has 16 amino acids. Per the germline V gene, CDR1 is SGHTA and CDR2 is FQGNSA. The CDR3 protein is CASTPGVAGGHNEQFF. The CDR3 bases are TGTGCCAGCACCCCTGGCGTGGCGGGAGGACACAATGAGCAGTTCTTC.

Points on this clone: The same CDR3 also results from other DNA sequences found in this sample. The chain employs TRBV9 and TRBJ2-3; a possible D gene is TRBD2 (6 bases). CDR3 length equals 14 residues. Trimming removed 0 bases at V and 6 bases at J, with 11 bases between. Per the germline V gene, CDR1 is SGDLS and CDR2 is YYNGEE. The CDR3 DNA sequence: TGTGCCAGCAGCGTAGTTGCGGGGTCGGATACGCAGTATTTT. Protein: CASSVVAGSDTQYF.

The CDR3 protein is CAISRGGAPEAFF. In DNA form, the CDR3 reads TGTGCCATCAGCCGCGGGGGGGCCCCTGAAGCTTTCTTT. The chain employs TRBV10-3 and TRBJ1-1; possibly TRBD1 for D (6 bases). The CDR3 runs 13 residues. Germline values: CDR1 ENHRY, CDR2 SYGVKD. The V end was cut by 6 bases, the J end by 6 bases, with 14 bases between.